Reported below is one T cell receptor (beta chain). This CDR3 has 17 residues. J gave up 0 bases and V 7 bases, and 12 bases lay outside the gene matches. CDR1 and CDR2 from the germline V gene are GTSNPN and SVGIG (reference sequence). This sample was taken from a study of blood T cell repertoires in COVID-19. Study-wide context: Some COVID-19 samples were acute and others convalescent; all came from the United States, Italy and Spain. T cells, B-cell-depleted T cells, or PBMCs provided the cDNA or gDNA that served as material.

Study processing details: Reference gene primer amplification in the assay estimated nucleated cell counts. Repertoires were generated with immunoSEQ multiplex PCR, while TCRdb's copy carries only in-frame clones and drops some. Clone size and the V and J calls come from that table; the DNA yielded D and trimming. This sample yields 100,000 to 120,000 clones, of which about 72% are seen a single time; more than 7.5% belongs to the top ten. This sequence joins TRBV30 and TRBJ2-6; TRBD1 agrees at 7 bases. This TCR came from a woman in her sixties with acute or convalescent COVID-19. The sequenced material came from peripheral blood. This chain's CDR3 is CAFHRDRAFSGANVLTF. The CDR3, as DNA: TGTGCCTTCCACAGGGACAGAGCCTTCTCTGGGGCCAACGTCCTGACTTTC.